This T cell receptor (beta chain) emerged from a study of cytomegalovirus exposure and HLA in healthy donors. Germline V gene lookup returns CDR1 SEHNR and CDR2 FQNEAQ (reference sequence). CDR3 length: 10 amino acids. In regard to this clone: One junction end does not reproduce the germline sequence, and a read error may be involved.

The primer mix had 60 Vbeta and 13 Jbeta primers. TCRdb's table, derived via immunoSEQ multiplex PCR, lists solely in-frame clones and lacks some. The profile shows 65,000 to 95,000 clones, roughly 85% of them singletons. The source of this sequence is a man aged 25-45 years in good health and CMV-seronegative. The sequenced material came from PBMCs. The chain is built from TRBV7-9 and TRBJ1-1; D remains unclear. CDR3 in DNA: TGTTCCAGCAGCTTGTATGAGGCTTTCTTT. Encoded protein: CSSSLYEAFF.